The 26 T cell receptor beta chains given below trace back to one sample, sequenced in a study of T cells in Graves' hyperthyroidism and ophthalmopathy. From RNA transcripts, TCR beta CDR3 regions were amplified. HTBI primers were used for first-round RT-PCR of the TCR CDR3. One entry per CDR3 protein results from TCRdb running MiXCR on the multiplex PCR reads. The sample holds about 560,000 distinct CDR3 sequences, over 15% seen once. The sequenced sample was blood. All receptors come from a woman aged 18-35 years with Graves' hyperthyroidism.

The V call is TRBV7-2, the J call TRBJ1-5, with D maybe TRBD1 (6 bases). The length of the CDR3 is 15 residues. Looked up from germline, CDR1 is SGHTA and CDR2 is FQGNSA. Trimming took off 5 bases at V and 6 bases at J, with 17 bases between the two ends. DNA of the CDR3: TGTGCCAGCAGCGAGACGGAGGGGGGCAGTCAGCCCCAGCATTTT. This codes for CASSETEGGSQPQHF.

This clonotype came up many times. This chain uses TRBV6-1 with TRBJ1-1, with D uncertain. CDR1 and CDR2 (germline): MNHNS, SASEGT. V gave up 10 bases and J gave up 3 bases, with 6 bases separating them. This CDR3 has 10 residues. The CDR3 here is CAIDDTEAFF. As DNA, the CDR3 is TGTGCCATCGACGACACTGAAGCTTTCTTT.

This chain connects TRBV6-2 or TRBV6-3 to TRBJ2-1; 8 nucleotides match TRBD2. The CDR3 spans 17 residues. Germline-derived CDR1 and CDR2 are MNHEY and SVGEGT. Trimming cost V 0 bases and J 6 bases; bases outside gene matches: 10. The CDR3: CASSYSGIGLAGNEQFF. Written as DNA, the CDR3 is TGTGCCAGCAGTTACTCGGGAATCGGACTAGCTGGCAATGAGCAGTTCTTC.

This clonotype was seen many times. The V gene is TRBV12-3 or TRBV12-4, the J gene TRBJ2-3, with TRBD2 matching 8 bases. The CDR3 sequence is 16 residues long. The V and J ends lost 6 bases and 2 bases, in that order; junction bases with no gene match: 10. The DNA of the CDR3 is TGTGCCAGCAGCCTATCTCTTAGCGGGGACACAGATACGCAGTATTTT. It yields the protein CASSLSLSGDTDTQYF.

This clonotype has a handful of counts. The chain joins TRBV7-9 to TRBJ2-1; D may be TRBD2 (5 bases). Trimming left V 5 bases short and J 3 bases short, with 11 bases between. The CDR3 runs to 14 residues. In germline, CDR1 is SEHNR, CDR2 FQNEAQ (reference sequence). This chain's CDR3 is CASSLTRVYNEQFF. The CDR3, as DNA: TGTGCCAGCAGCCTCACTAGGGTCTACAATGAGCAGTTCTTC.

This clonotype was seen repeatedly, ten times or more. J is TRBJ1-5 and V is TRBV20-1; weak D call: TRBD1 (6 bases). With 5 bases removed from V and 4 bases from J, the gap between germline ends came to 12 bases. This CDR3 is 13 amino acids long. In germline, CDR1 is DFQATT, CDR2 SNEGSKA (reference sequence). The CDR3 coding sequence is TGCAGTGCTCGCCAGGGGACGAATCAGCCCCAGCATTTT. Its protein is CSARQGTNQPQHF.

The J gene is TRBJ2-5, the V gene TRBV18, with D perhaps TRBD1 (5 bases). This CDR3 region has 14 residues. The V gene's germline CDR1 is KGHSH and CDR2 LQKENI. V dropped 2 bases and J dropped 5 bases, with 12 bases sitting between them. The CDR3: CASSPGAGFETQYF. The CDR3 DNA reads TGTGCCAGCTCACCAGGGGCAGGGTTTGAGACCCAGTACTTC.

This clonotype showed up many times. V usage is TRBV12-3 or TRBV12-4 and J usage is TRBJ1-5; TRBD1 matches 7 bases. The ends lost 6 bases at V and 4 bases at J; junction bases unmatched: 9. The CDR3 is 15 residues long. CDR3 sequence (DNA): TGTGCCAGCAGCCCGACAGGGAAAAGAAATCAGCCCCAGCATTTT. It codes for CASSPTGKRNQPQHF.

CDR3 loop: CASSLANQVSGAQYF. The CDR3 DNA follows: TGTGCCAGCAGCTTAGCAAACCAGGTGTCAGGGGCCCAGTACTTC. This chain links TRBV11-2 with TRBJ2-5; D is perhaps TRBD1 (6 bases). Germline V CDR1 and CDR2: SGHAT, FQNNGV. The CDR3 length is 15 residues. The V and J ends lost 1 base and 9 bases respectively, with 18 bases between them.

This clonotype appeared a few times. J is TRBJ1-2 and V is TRBV12-3 or TRBV12-4; 10 positions match TRBD1. CDR3 size: 12 residues. With V trimmed by 8 bases and J by 6 bases, 3 bases remained unmatched. The CDR3 DNA follows: TGTGCCAGCGCCGGGACAGGGGATGGCTACACCTTC. This translates into CASAGTGDGYTF.

This clonotype was seen many times. The V call is TRBV10-3, the J call TRBJ1-2; D remains ambiguous. The CDR3 loop spans 12 amino acids. Germline V gene data show CDR1 as ENHRY and CDR2 as SYGVKD. Trimming stripped 10 bases from V and 2 bases from J, with 11 bases between. CDR3: CASLGGNYGYTF. The DNA for the CDR3 is TGTGCCAGCTTAGGTGGAAACTATGGCTACACCTTC.

The chain carries TRBV15 and TRBJ2-1; TRBD2 matches at 8 bases. Germline trimming cut 1 base from V and 6 bases from J; bases unmatched to any gene: 8. Germline V gene data show CDR1 as LNHNV and CDR2 as YYDKDF (reference sequence). The CDR3 has 16 amino acids. The CDR3 DNA is TGTGCCACCAGCAGAGCCCCCCCTAGCGGGTCCAATGAGCAGTTCTTC. Translating it yields CATSRAPPSGSNEQFF.

In this sample, this clonotype turned up many times. V gene TRBV18 combines with J gene TRBJ1-1; 10 bases fit TRBD1. The germline gives CDR1 KGHSH, CDR2 LQKENI. Germline trimming cut 3 bases from V and 7 bases from J; bases unmatched to any gene: 5. The CDR3 extends over 14 amino acids. CDR3 loop: CASSPRQGADEAFF. The CDR3 DNA sequence: TGTGCCAGCTCACCCAGACAGGGGGCCGATGAAGCTTTCTTT.

This clonotype has ten or more counts. V usage is TRBV5-1 and J usage is TRBJ2-7, with D possibly being TRBD2 (5 bases). This CDR3 has 13 amino acids. Germline V lookup: CDR1 SGHRS, CDR2 YFSETQ. Trimming pared 0 bases from V and 7 bases from J, leaving 11 bases between. DNA for the CDR3: TGCGCCAGCAGCTTGGGGGTCGGGGAGGAGCAGTACTTC. As protein: CASSLGVGEEQYF.

This clonotype was seen many times. The chain joins TRBV20-1 to TRBJ1-2, with D possibly being TRBD1 (6 bases). From germline, CDR1 is DFQATT and CDR2 SNEGSKA (reference sequence). V lost 0 bases to trimming and J lost 4 bases, with 21 bases between them. The CDR3 is 17 amino acids. CDR3 protein: CSARDPLRDTRSYGYTF. CDR3 bases: TGCAGTGCTAGAGATCCGCTCCGGGACACTCGGTCCTATGGCTACACCTTC.

This clonotype has ten or more counts. J is TRBJ2-4 and V is TRBV7-2; the D gene is possibly TRBD1 (6 bases). The CDR3 contains 18 residues. Germline V lookup: CDR1 SGHTA, CDR2 FQGNSA. Trimming removed 1 base at V and 0 bases at J, with 16 bases between. The CDR3 loop reads CASSLDSQGSLAKNIQYF. Here the CDR3 DNA reads TGTGCCAGCAGCTTAGACAGTCAGGGGTCTTTAGCCAAAAACATTCAGTACTTC.

This clonotype was recorded many times. V usage is TRBV19 and J usage is TRBJ1-2; 11 bases agree with TRBD1. Germline CDR1 LNHDA, CDR2 SQIVND (reference sequence). This CDR3 is built from 14 residues. With V trimmed by 5 bases and J by 8 bases, 7 bases remained unmatched. CDR3 DNA sequence: TGTGCCAGTAGTGAAGGACAGGGGGCTGAAGGCTACACCTTC. This gives the protein CASSEGQGAEGYTF.

This clonotype was seen many times. The chain recombines TRBV4-1 with TRBJ2-7, with 7 bases identical to TRBD2. The CDR3 consists of 14 residues. V dropped 0 bases and J dropped 4; count of bases not matched to a gene: 3. Germline V lookup: CDR1 MGHRA, CDR2 YSYEKL. The CDR3 protein is CASSQDRGGYEQYF. CDR3 sequence (DNA): TGCGCCAGCAGCCAAGATCGCGGGGGTTACGAGCAGTACTTC.

The genes are TRBV10-3 and TRBJ1-3; D is undetermined. There are 14 residues in the CDR3. V was clipped by 6 bases and J by 4 bases, with 13 bases between them. Germline V lookup: CDR1 ENHRY, CDR2 SYGVKD. The CDR3 loop reads CAISPHEGGNTIYF. In nucleotides, the CDR3 is TGTGCCATCAGCCCCCACGAGGGAGGAAACACCATATATTTT.

Comment on this clonotype: One base away lies a much larger clone, so this may be a sequencing read error. The chain links TRBV9 to TRBJ2-5; maybe TRBD2 (6 bases). Per germline, CDR1 SGDLS and CDR2 YYNGEE. V lost 4 bases and J 4 bases, leaving 14 bases between the germline ends. The CDR3 contains 14 residues. This CDR3 is CASSIGGRGETQYF. Here the CDR3 DNA reads TGTGCCAGCAGCATCGGGGGAAGGGGAGAGACCCAGTACTTC.

On this clonotype itself: Since a much larger clone is just one base distant, this may be a read error. The V call is TRBV6-5, the J call TRBJ2-5; 12 bases match TRBD2. The germline V gene has CDR1 MNHEY and CDR2 SVGAGI. This CDR3 spans 15 amino acids. The CDR3, as DNA: TGTGCCGGCAGTTCTAGCGGGGGGGCGTTGGAGACCCAGTACTTC. This translates into CAGSSSGGALETQYF.

This clonotype came up many times. This chain uses TRBV5-1 with TRBJ2-3; a weak D match, TRBD1 (6 bases). Germline V gene data show CDR1 as SGHRS and CDR2 as YFSETQ. The CDR3 totals 14 residues. The V and J ends lost 4 bases and 4 bases respectively, with 13 bases between them. In DNA form, the CDR3 reads TGCGCCAGCAGCCCCTTCGAGGGGGCAGATACGCAGTATTTT. This sequence encodes CASSPFEGADTQYF.

The chain recombines TRBV7-2 with TRBJ2-7, with 9 bases that match TRBD2. The V segment lost 7 bases and the J segment 0 bases; nucleotides outside the gene matches: 7. From germline, CDR1 is SGHTA and CDR2 FQGNSA. The CDR3 totals 15 residues. CDR3 sequence reads: CASKTFSGGSYEQYF. CDR3 in DNA: TGTGCCAGCAAAACCTTTAGCGGGGGCTCCTACGAGCAGTACTTC.

This clonotype came up many times. The chain recombines TRBV3-1 with TRBJ1-4; 12 bases line up with TRBD1. After removal of 4 bases from V and 5 bases from J, the junction contained 2 bases not matched to a gene. Looked up from germline, CDR1 is LGHDT and CDR2 is YNNKEL (reference sequence). This CDR3 contains 15 residues. As DNA, the CDR3 is TGTGCCAGCAGCCGTGGGACAGGGGGCAATGAAAAACTGTTTTTT. Translated, it gives CASSRGTGGNEKLFF.

This sequence joins TRBV20-1 and TRBJ2-3; D unresolved. The CDR3 length is 12 residues. Trimming stripped 4 bases from V and 3 bases from J, with 8 bases between. Germline-derived CDR1 and CDR2 are DFQATT and SNEGSKA (reference sequence). CDR3 nucleotides: TGCAGTGCTAAAATAGCAACAGATACGCAGTATTTT. Encoded protein: CSAKIATDTQYF.

This clonotype was detected many times. The chain carries TRBV2 and TRBJ1-6; D gene ambiguous. From germline, CDR1 is SNHLY and CDR2 FYNNEI. This CDR3 contains 15 residues. Trimming removed 3 bases at V and 2 bases at J, with 8 bases between. The CDR3 nucleotides are TGTGCCAGCAGTGAGGGCGATGCCTATAATTCACCCCTCCACTTT. Its protein is CASSEGDAYNSPLHF.